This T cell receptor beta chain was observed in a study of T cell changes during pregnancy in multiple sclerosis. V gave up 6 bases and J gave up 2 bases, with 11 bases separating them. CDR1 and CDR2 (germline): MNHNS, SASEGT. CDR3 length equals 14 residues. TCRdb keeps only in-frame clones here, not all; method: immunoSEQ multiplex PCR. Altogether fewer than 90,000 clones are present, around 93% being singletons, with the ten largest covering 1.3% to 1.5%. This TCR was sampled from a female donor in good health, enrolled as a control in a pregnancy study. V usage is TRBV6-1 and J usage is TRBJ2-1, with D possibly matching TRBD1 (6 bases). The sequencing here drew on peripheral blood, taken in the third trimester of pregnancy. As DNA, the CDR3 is TGTGCCAGCAGCAACGGGACACCCTACAATGAGCAGTTCTTC. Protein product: CASSNGTPYNEQFF.